This T cell receptor beta chain was sequenced in a study of PD-1 blockade in classical Hodgkin lymphoma. TCRdb's copy holds only in-frame clones and misses some; the assay was immunoSEQ multiplex PCR. There are 5,500 to 7,500 clones in the sample; more than 50% occur only once, and 12% to 15% lies in the top ten. V was pared by 3 bases and J by 1 base, with 18 bases of the junction left unmatched. Germline CDR1 and CDR2: MDHEN and SYDVKM. This CDR3 is 21 amino acids long. Each patient experienced a relapse that followed autologous stem cell transplantation, and brentuximab vedotin exposure varied. After PBMCs were thawed, their CD8+ T cells were isolated by magnetic negative selection.

The sequencing here drew on CD8+ T cells from blood, taken at baseline. This TCR was recovered from a human donor with classical Hodgkin lymphoma. V and J are TRBV28 and TRBJ1-5; 10 bases match TRBD1. The CDR3 loop is CASSFRRAGFGQGVSNQPQHF. As DNA, the CDR3 is TGTGCCAGCAGTTTTCGTAGGGCGGGTTTCGGACAGGGGGTAAGCAATCAGCCCCAGCATTTT.